The rows below give T cell receptor beta chains drawn from one sample of a study of T cell responses to AZD1222 COVID-19 vaccine. Measured with immunoSEQ multiplex PCR; TCRdb has only the in-frame clones, and not every one. The sample contains some 79,000 clones, roughly 85% of which appear only once. Sequenced here: peripheral blood, sampled 28 days after the second AZD1222 dose. These receptors were collected from an adult who received the AZD1222 COVID-19 vaccine. Both conserved end residues are part of each CDR3. The order of the fields is V gene, clone size, D gene, J gene, CDR3 length, CDR3 protein, CDR3 DNA. The D gene is left open where the match is weak. For some rows the clone size is stated as once, few or many, or as a class when expanded; others skip it.

v_call: TRBV4-3
clone_size: -
d_call: -
j_call: TRBJ1-2
cdr3_length: 15
cdr3_aa: CASSQETSSNYGYTF
cdr3_nt: TGCGCCAGCAGCCAAGAAACTAGCAGCAACTATGGCTACACCTTC

v_call: TRBV9
clone_size: few
d_call: -
j_call: TRBJ1-2
cdr3_length: 16
cdr3_aa: CARENRSSTDSGGYTF
cdr3_nt: TGTGCCCGGGAGAACAGGTCTTCGACTGATTCGGGAGGCTACACCTTC

v_call: TRBV28
clone_size: -
d_call: -
j_call: TRBJ1-1
cdr3_length: 12
cdr3_aa: CASSQQRTEAFF
cdr3_nt: TGTGCCAGCAGTCAACAGCGGACTGAAGCTTTCTTT

v_call: TRBV24-1
clone_size: -
d_call: TRBD2
j_call: TRBJ2-3
cdr3_length: 13
cdr3_aa: CATSDTLAETQYF
cdr3_nt: TGTGCCACCAGTGACACCCTAGCGGAAACACAGTATTTT

v_call: TRBV28
clone_size: -
d_call: TRBD2
j_call: TRBJ2-5
cdr3_length: 14
cdr3_aa: CASSLGREFETQYF
cdr3_nt: TGTGCCAGCAGTTTAGGGAGGGAGTTCGAGACCCAGTACTTC

v_call: TRBV3-1/TRBV3-2
clone_size: -
d_call: -
j_call: TRBJ2-5
cdr3_length: 13
cdr3_aa: CASSQGSQETQYF
cdr3_nt: TGTGCCAGCAGCCAGGGCTCCCAAGAGACCCAGTACTTC

v_call: TRBV6-1
clone_size: -
d_call: -
j_call: TRBJ1-5
cdr3_length: 17
cdr3_aa: CASSETPLGGWNQPQHF
cdr3_nt: TGTGCCAGCAGTGAAACCCCCCTAGGGGGATGGAATCAGCCCCAGCATTTT

v_call: TRBV7-3
clone_size: -
d_call: TRBD2
j_call: TRBJ2-2
cdr3_length: 15
cdr3_aa: CASTLGGGMTGELFF
cdr3_nt: TGTGCCAGCACCCTGGGGGGAGGGATGACCGGGGAGCTGTTTTTT

v_call: TRBV5-4
clone_size: -
d_call: TRBD1
j_call: TRBJ2-3
cdr3_length: 15
cdr3_aa: CASSLGQGFTDTQYF
cdr3_nt: TGTGCCAGCAGCTTGGGACAGGGCTTTACAGATACGCAGTATTTT

v_call: TRBV14
clone_size: -
d_call: -
j_call: TRBJ2-4
cdr3_length: 16
cdr3_aa: CASASDSRLAKNIQYF
cdr3_nt: TGTGCCAGCGCTTCCGACTCGCGGTTAGCCAAAAACATTCAGTACTTC

v_call: TRBV7-2
clone_size: -
d_call: -
j_call: TRBJ1-1
cdr3_length: 15
cdr3_aa: CASSLGVGSNTEAFF
cdr3_nt: TGTGCCAGCAGCTTAGGAGTCGGTTCGAACACTGAAGCTTTCTTT